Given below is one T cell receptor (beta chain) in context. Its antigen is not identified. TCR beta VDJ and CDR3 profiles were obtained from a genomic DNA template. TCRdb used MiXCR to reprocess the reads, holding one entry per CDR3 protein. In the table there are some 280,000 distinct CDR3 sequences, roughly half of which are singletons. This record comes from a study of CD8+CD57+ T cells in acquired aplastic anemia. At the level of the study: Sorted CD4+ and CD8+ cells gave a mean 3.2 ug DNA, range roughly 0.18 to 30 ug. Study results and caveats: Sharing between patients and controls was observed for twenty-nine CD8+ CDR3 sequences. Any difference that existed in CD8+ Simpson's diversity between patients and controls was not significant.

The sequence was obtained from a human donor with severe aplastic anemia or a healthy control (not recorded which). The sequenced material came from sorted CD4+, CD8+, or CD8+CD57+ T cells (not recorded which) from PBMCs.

In DNA, the CDR3 is TGTGCCGGGGTCAAGGGATTTCGTTACACTGAAGCTTTCTTT. Translating it yields CAGVKGFRYTEAFF. The chain employs TRBV30 and TRBJ1-1; the D is unclear. V was clipped by 8 bases and J by 3 bases, with 19 bases between them. The CDR3 consists of 14 residues. In germline, CDR1 is GTSNPN, CDR2 SVGIG (reference sequence).